This T cell receptor (beta chain) emerged from a study of cytomegalovirus exposure and HLA in healthy donors. Notes on the study in general: The study put under 200 TCR beta chains on its list as cytomegalovirus-associated. More clonal expansion characterized HLA-associated TCR beta chains than equally common others in a later analysis.

Primers included in the PCR were 60 Vbeta and 13 Jbeta primers. Profiled with immunoSEQ multiplex PCR; TCRdb holds only in-frame clones, not every one. Here the sample spans 160,000 or so clones, approximately 88% being singletons. CDR1 is SGHRS and CDR2 is YFSETQ in the germline V gene. V shed 1 base and J shed 8 bases, with 12 bases lying between them. This CDR3 region has 14 residues. Those who donated were healthy bone marrow donors. Concerning this clone: Its antigen is unidentified.

The specimen was PBMCs. This clonotype originated in a woman younger than 35 in good health and CMV-seronegative. The rearrangement joins TRBV5-1 to TRBJ1-4; D gene uncertain. This chain's CDR3 is CASSLLARNEKLFF. CDR3 coding DNA: TGCGCCAGCAGCTTGCTGGCCCGAAACGAAAAACTGTTTTTT.